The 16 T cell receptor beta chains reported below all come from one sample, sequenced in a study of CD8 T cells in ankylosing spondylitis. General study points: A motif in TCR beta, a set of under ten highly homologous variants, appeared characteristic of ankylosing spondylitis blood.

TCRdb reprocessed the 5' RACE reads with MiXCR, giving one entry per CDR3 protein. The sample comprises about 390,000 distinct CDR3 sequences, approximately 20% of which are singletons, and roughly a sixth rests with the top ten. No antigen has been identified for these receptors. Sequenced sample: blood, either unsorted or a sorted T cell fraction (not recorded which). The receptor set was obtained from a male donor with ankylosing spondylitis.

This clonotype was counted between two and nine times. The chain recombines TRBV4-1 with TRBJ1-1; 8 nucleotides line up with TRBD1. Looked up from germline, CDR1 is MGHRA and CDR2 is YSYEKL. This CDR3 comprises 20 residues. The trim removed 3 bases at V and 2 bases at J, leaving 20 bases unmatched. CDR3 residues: CASSHKRLWGRGRNNTEAFF. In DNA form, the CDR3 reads TGCGCCAGCAGCCATAAAAGATTGTGGGGCAGGGGGCGTAACAACACTGAAGCTTTCTTT.

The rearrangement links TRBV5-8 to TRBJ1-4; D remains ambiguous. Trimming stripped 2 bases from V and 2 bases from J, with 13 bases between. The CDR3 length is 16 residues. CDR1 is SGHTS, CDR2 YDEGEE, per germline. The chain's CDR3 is CASSFYVTWTNEKLFF. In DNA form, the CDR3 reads TGTGCCAGCAGCTTTTATGTGACGTGGACTAATGAAAAACTGTTTTTT.

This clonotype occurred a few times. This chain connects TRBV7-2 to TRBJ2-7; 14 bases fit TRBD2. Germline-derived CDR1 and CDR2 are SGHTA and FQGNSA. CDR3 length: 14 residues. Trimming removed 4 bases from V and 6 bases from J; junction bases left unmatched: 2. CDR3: CASSSGLAGGEQYF. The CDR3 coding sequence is TGTGCCAGCAGCTCCGGACTAGCGGGAGGCGAGCAGTACTTC.

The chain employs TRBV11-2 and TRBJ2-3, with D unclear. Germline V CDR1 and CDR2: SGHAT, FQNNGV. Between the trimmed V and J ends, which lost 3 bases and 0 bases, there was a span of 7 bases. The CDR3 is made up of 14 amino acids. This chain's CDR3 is CASSFTVSTDTQYF. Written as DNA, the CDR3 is TGTGCCAGCAGCTTCACAGTTAGCACAGATACGCAGTATTTT.

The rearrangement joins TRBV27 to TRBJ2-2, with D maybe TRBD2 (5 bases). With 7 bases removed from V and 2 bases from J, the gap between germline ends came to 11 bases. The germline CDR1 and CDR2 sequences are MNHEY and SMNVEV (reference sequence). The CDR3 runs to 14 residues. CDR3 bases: TGTGCCAGCAAGCCTAGCAGAAACACCGGGGAGCTGTTTTTT. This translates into CASKPSRNTGELFF.

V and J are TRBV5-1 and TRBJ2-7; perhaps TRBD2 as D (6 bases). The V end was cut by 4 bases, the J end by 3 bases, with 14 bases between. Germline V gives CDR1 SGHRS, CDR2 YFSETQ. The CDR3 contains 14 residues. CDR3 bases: TGCGCCAGCAGCGGGTCGGGAGCCCACTACGAGCAGTACTTC. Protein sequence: CASSGSGAHYEQYF.

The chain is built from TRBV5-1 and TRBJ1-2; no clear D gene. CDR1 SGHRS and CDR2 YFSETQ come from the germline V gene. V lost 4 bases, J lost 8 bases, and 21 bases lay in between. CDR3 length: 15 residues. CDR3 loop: CASSPSVVAGKGYTF. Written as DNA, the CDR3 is TGCGCCAGCAGCCCGTCAGTCGTCGCCGGAAAAGGCTACACCTTC.

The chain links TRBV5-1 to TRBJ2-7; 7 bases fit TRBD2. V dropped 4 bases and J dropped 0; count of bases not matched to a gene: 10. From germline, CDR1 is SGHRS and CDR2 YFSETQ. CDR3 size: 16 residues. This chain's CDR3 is CASSPGGNQLSYEQYF. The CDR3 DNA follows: TGCGCCAGCAGCCCCGGGGGGAACCAGCTCTCCTACGAGCAGTACTTC.

CDR3 residues: CASSLTVGVGELFF. The CDR3 DNA sequence: TGTGCCAGCAGTTTAACCGTAGGAGTCGGGGAGCTGTTTTTT. The chain employs TRBV28 and TRBJ2-2, with D hard to call. V was clipped by 2 bases and J by 7 bases, with 11 bases between them. The V gene's germline CDR1 is MDHEN and CDR2 SYDVKM. The CDR3 spans 14 residues.

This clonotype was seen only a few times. The CDR3 sequence: CASSLLSGRSDTQYF. CDR3 nucleotides: TGTGCCAGCAGCTTATTGTCAGGGAGGTCGGATACGCAGTATTTT. The gene calls are TRBV7-9 and TRBJ2-3, with D tentatively TRBD2 (6 bases). Trimming took off 2 bases at V and 6 bases at J, with 15 bases between the two ends. This CDR3 spans 15 amino acids. Germline loops: CDR1 SEHNR, CDR2 FQNEAQ (reference sequence).

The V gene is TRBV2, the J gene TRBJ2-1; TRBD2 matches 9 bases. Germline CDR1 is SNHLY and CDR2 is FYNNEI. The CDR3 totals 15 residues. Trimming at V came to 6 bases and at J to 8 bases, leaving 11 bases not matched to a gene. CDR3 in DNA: TGTGCCAGCAGAGTCGGGACTAGCCCGGGGGATGAGCAGTTCTTC. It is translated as CASRVGTSPGDEQFF.

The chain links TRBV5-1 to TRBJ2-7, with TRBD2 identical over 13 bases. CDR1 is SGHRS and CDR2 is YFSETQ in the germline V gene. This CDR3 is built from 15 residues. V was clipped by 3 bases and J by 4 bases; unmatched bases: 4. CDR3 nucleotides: TGCGCCAGCAGCTGGACTAGCGGGAGTATATACGAGCAGTACTTC. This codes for CASSWTSGSIYEQYF.

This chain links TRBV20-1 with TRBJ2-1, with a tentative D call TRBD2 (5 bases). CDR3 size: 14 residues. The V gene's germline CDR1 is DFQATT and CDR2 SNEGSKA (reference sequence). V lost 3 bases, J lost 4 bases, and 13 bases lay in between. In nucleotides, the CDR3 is TGCAGTGCTAGTCCACCCCCGGGGTACAATGAGCAGTTCTTC. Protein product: CSASPPPGYNEQFF.

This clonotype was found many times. Here the CDR3 reads CASRNRDFYNEQFF. The CDR3 DNA reads as TGTGCCAGCAGGAATAGGGACTTTTACAATGAGCAGTTCTTC. The rearrangement joins TRBV6-2 or TRBV6-3 to TRBJ2-1, with D perhaps matching TRBD2 (6 bases). Germline values: CDR1 MNHEY, CDR2 SVGEGT. The CDR3 loop spans 14 amino acids. V lost 6 bases and J lost 4, with 13 bases in between.

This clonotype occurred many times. CDR3 sequence: CASDPPRGGRREQYF. In DNA form, the CDR3 reads TGTGCCAGCGATCCTCCTCGGGGGGGCCGTCGCGAGCAGTACTTC. The rearrangement uses TRBV3-1 and TRBJ2-7, with TRBD2 identical over 8 bases. Germline V lookup: CDR1 LGHDT, CDR2 YNNKEL (reference sequence). Losses at the gene ends were 8 bases for V and 6 bases for J; bases not matched to a gene: 15. This CDR3 is 15 amino acids long.

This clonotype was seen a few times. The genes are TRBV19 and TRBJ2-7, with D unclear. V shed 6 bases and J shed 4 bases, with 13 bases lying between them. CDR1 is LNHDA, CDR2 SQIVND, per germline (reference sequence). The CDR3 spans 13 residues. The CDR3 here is CASRSQNGYEQYF. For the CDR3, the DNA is TGTGCCAGTAGATCCCAGAACGGGTACGAGCAGTACTTC.